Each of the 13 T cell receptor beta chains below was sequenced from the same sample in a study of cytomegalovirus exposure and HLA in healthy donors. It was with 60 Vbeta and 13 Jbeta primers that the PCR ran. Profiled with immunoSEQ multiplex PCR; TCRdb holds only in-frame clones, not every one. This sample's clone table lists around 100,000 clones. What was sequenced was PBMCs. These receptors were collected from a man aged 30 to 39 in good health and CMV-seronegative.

Here the CDR3 DNA reads TGTGCCAGCAGTCCCTCTAGGACAGGGGACTACGAGCAGTACTTC. It encodes CASSPSRTGDYEQYF. The genes are TRBV7-9 and TRBJ2-7; 9 bases match TRBD1. This CDR3 contains 15 residues. Germline CDR1 is SEHNR and CDR2 is FQNEAQ (reference sequence). With 6 bases clipped from V and 3 bases from J, the junction kept 9 bases outside the gene matches.

CDR3 nucleotide sequence: TGTGCCAGCAGTGGACAGAGACGTAGCCGGTACTTC. Its protein product is CASSGQRRSRYF. The chain has TRBV2 and TRBJ2-5, with a possible D match to TRBD1 (5 bases). Trimming shortened V by 4 bases and J by 13 bases, and 16 bases separated the two germline ends. Germline V CDR1 and CDR2: SNHLY, FYNNEI. This CDR3 contains 12 residues.

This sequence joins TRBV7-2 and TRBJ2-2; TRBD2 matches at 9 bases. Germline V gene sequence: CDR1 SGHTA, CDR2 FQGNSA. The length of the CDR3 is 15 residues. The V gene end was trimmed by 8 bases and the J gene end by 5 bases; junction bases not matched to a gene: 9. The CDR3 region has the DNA TGTGCCAGCGAAGGGCGGGGGGGCCGAACCGGGGAGCTGTTTTTT. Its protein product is CASEGRGGRTGELFF.

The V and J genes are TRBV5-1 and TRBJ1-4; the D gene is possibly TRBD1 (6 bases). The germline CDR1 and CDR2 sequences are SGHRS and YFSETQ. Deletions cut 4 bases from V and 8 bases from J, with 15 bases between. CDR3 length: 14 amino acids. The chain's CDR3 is CASSPGIQGEKLFF. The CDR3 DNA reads TGCGCCAGCAGCCCAGGTATACAGGGCGAAAAACTGTTTTTT.

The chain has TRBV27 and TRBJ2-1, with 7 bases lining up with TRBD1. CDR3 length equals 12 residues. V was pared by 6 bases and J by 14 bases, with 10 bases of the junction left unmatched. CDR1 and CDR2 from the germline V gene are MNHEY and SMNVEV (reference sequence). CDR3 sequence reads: CASSLGAGGKFF. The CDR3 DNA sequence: TGTGCCAGCAGCTTGGGGGCAGGGGGTAAGTTCTTC.

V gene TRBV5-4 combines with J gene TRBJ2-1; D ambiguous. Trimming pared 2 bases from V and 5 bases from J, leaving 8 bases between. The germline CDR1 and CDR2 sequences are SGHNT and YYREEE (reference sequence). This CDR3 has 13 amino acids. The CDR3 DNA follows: TGTGCCAGCAGCTTAACATCCAACAATGAGCAGTTCTTC. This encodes CASSLTSNNEQFF.

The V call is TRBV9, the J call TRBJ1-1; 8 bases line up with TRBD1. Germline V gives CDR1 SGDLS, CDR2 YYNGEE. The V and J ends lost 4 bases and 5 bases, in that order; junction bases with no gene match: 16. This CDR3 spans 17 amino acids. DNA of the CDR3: TGTGCCAGCAGCACCGCCCGGCAGGGGGCTACGGTAACTGAAGCTTTCTTT. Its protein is CASSTARQGATVTEAFF.

As DNA, the CDR3 is TGCGCCAGCAGCTTGGCGGCCGGGACAAATAATCAGCCCCAGCATTTT. Its translation: CASSLAAGTNNQPQHF. V usage is TRBV5-1 and J usage is TRBJ1-5, with D tentatively TRBD1 (6 bases). CDR1 is SGHRS and CDR2 is YFSETQ in the germline V gene. This CDR3 spans 16 amino acids. V was cut by 0 bases and J by 4 bases, with 14 bases left in between.

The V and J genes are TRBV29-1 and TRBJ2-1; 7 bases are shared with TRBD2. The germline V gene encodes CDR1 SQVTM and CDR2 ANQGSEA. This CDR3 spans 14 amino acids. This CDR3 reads CTGGWGNSYNEQFF. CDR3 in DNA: TGCACCGGGGGGTGGGGGAACTCCTACAATGAGCAGTTCTTC.

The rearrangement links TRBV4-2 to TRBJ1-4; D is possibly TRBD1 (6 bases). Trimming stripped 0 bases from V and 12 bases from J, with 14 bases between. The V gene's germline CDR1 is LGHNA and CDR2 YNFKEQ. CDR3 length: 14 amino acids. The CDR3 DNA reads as TGTGCCAGCAGCCAAGACCCAGGGGAAGATCAACTGTTTTTT. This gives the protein CASSQDPGEDQLFF.

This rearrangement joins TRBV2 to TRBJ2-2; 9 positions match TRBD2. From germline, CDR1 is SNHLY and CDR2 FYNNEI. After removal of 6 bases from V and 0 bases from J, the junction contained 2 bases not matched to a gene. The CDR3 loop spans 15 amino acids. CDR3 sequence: CASRASGTNTGELFF. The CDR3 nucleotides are TGTGCCAGCAGGGCTAGCGGGACGAACACCGGGGAGCTGTTTTTT.

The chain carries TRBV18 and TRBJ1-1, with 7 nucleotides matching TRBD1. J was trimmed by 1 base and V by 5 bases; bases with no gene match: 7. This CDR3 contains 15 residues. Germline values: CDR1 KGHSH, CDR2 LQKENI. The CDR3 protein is CASSFSGTENTEAFF. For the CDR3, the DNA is TGTGCCAGCTCATTTTCCGGGACAGAGAACACTGAAGCTTTCTTT.

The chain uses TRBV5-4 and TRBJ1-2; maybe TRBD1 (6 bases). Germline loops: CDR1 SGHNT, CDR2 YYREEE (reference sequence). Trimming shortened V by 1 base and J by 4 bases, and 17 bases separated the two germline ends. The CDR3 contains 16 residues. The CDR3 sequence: CASSLQDSPIPYGYTF. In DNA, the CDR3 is TGTGCCAGCAGCTTGCAGGACAGCCCTATACCCTATGGCTACACCTTC.